This is a list of T cell receptor beta chains from one sample in a study of monozygotic twins with cystic fibrosis. Sequencing was performed with immunoSEQ multiplex PCR; in TCRdb, only in-frame clones are kept and a portion is missing. The profile covers 30,000 to 40,000 clones, with roughly 96% appearing a single time and about 0.15% taken by the ten largest. The sequenced sample consisted of blood. All receptors derive from a girl aged 2 to 10 with cystic fibrosis. Both conserved end residues are part of each CDR3. Each record gives: V gene, clone size, D gene, J gene, CDR3 protein, CDR3 DNA. A D gene is named only where the DNA matches it firmly. Not all rows give a size; the values are once, few, many and, for expanded clones, a class.

v_call: TRBV29-1; clone_size: .; d_call: .; j_call: TRBJ1-2; cdr3_aa: CSVGIVPQDPDYGYTF; cdr3_nt: TGCAGCGTTGGTATTGTCCCACAGGATCCTGACTATGGCTACACCTTC
v_call: TRBV5-1; clone_size: .; d_call: .; j_call: TRBJ2-1; cdr3_aa: CASSYGDEQFF; cdr3_nt: TGCGCCAGCAGCTACGGGGATGAGCAGTTCTTC
v_call: TRBV5-4; clone_size: .; d_call: .; j_call: TRBJ1-1; cdr3_aa: CASSRTGKNTEAFF; cdr3_nt: TGTGCCAGCAGCCGAACAGGGAAGAACACTGAAGCTTTCTTT
v_call: TRBV6-5; clone_size: .; d_call: .; j_call: TRBJ2-7; cdr3_aa: CASRRTTFPYEQYF; cdr3_nt: TGTGCCAGCAGGAGGACCACTTTTCCCTACGAGCAGTACTTC
v_call: TRBV5-1; clone_size: .; d_call: .; j_call: TRBJ1-2; cdr3_aa: CASSLRANDYGYTF; cdr3_nt: TGCGCCAGCAGCTTGAGGGCCAATGACTATGGCTACACCTTC
v_call: TRBV2; clone_size: .; d_call: TRBD1; j_call: TRBJ1-2; cdr3_aa: CASSEAPGQGGGYTF; cdr3_nt: TGTGCCAGCAGTGAAGCACCGGGACAGGGAGGTGGCTACACCTTC
v_call: TRBV5-1; clone_size: once; d_call: .; j_call: TRBJ1-1; cdr3_aa: CASSLAVGRTNTEAFF; cdr3_nt: TGCGCCAGCAGCTTGGCCGTTGGGAGGACGAACACTGAAGCTTTCTTT
v_call: TRBV27; clone_size: .; d_call: TRBD2; j_call: TRBJ2-7; cdr3_aa: CASTLSGSSSYEQYF; cdr3_nt: TGTGCCAGCACCCTTAGCGGGTCGAGCTCCTACGAGCAGTACTTC
v_call: TRBV4-2; clone_size: .; d_call: TRBD2; j_call: TRBJ2-7; cdr3_aa: CASSQVGSGNLYEQYF; cdr3_nt: TGTGCCAGCAGCCAAGTTGGTAGCGGGAATCTCTACGAGCAGTACTTC
v_call: TRBV10-3; clone_size: .; d_call: TRBD1; j_call: TRBJ1-2; cdr3_aa: CAISEGTGVGGYTF; cdr3_nt: TGTGCCATCAGTGAAGGGACAGGGGTTGGTGGCTACACCTTC
v_call: TRBV10-3; clone_size: .; d_call: .; j_call: TRBJ1-5; cdr3_aa: CAISEGGLGDSNQPQHF; cdr3_nt: TGTGCCATCAGTGAGGGGGGCTTGGGAGATAGCAATCAGCCCCAGCATTTT
v_call: TRBV2; clone_size: .; d_call: .; j_call: TRBJ1-5; cdr3_aa: CASSDVGFNQPQHF; cdr3_nt: TGTGCCAGCAGTGATGTAGGTTTCAATCAGCCCCAGCATTTT
v_call: TRBV4-1; clone_size: once; d_call: .; j_call: TRBJ1-1; cdr3_aa: CASSQAQGTEAFF; cdr3_nt: TGCGCCAGCAGCCAAGCGCAGGGCACTGAAGCTTTCTTT
v_call: TRBV7-6; clone_size: .; d_call: .; j_call: TRBJ2-7; cdr3_aa: CASSSAGAYEQYF; cdr3_nt: TGTGCCAGCAGCTCGGCGGGCGCCTACGAGCAGTACTTC
v_call: TRBV6-6; clone_size: .; d_call: .; j_call: TRBJ1-4; cdr3_aa: CASSYEDTVDEKLFF; cdr3_nt: TGTGCCAGCAGCTACGAGGACACCGTAGATGAAAAACTGTTTTTT
v_call: TRBV5-8; clone_size: .; d_call: .; j_call: TRBJ2-3; cdr3_aa: CASSLALSPSGSTDTQYF; cdr3_nt: TGTGCCAGCAGCTTGGCCTTATCCCCCAGCGGGAGCACAGATACGCAGTATTTT
v_call: TRBV5-1; clone_size: .; d_call: TRBD1; j_call: TRBJ2-1; cdr3_aa: CASSSKGTGNEQFF; cdr3_nt: TGCGCCAGCAGCTCAAAAGGGACAGGGAATGAGCAGTTCTTC
v_call: TRBV11-2; clone_size: .; d_call: .; j_call: TRBJ2-7; cdr3_aa: CASNFAPGLGYEQYF; cdr3_nt: TGTGCCAGCAACTTCGCCCCGGGGTTAGGCTACGAGCAGTACTTC
v_call: TRBV7-2; clone_size: .; d_call: .; j_call: TRBJ2-7; cdr3_aa: CASSSLSREQYF; cdr3_nt: TGTGCCAGCAGCTCTCTTAGCCGTGAGCAGTACTTC
v_call: TRBV12-5; clone_size: .; d_call: TRBD1; j_call: TRBJ1-1; cdr3_aa: CASGLGTGYTEAFF; cdr3_nt: TGTGCTAGTGGTTTGGGGACAGGATACACTGAAGCTTTCTTT
v_call: TRBV5-1; clone_size: few; d_call: .; j_call: TRBJ2-7; cdr3_aa: CASSLGGYSEQYF; cdr3_nt: TGCGCCAGCAGCTTGGGAGGGTACTCCGAGCAGTACTTC
v_call: TRBV29-1; clone_size: .; d_call: TRBD1; j_call: TRBJ2-7; cdr3_aa: CSVKGDREDEQYF; cdr3_nt: TGCAGCGTTAAAGGGGACAGGGAAGACGAGCAGTACTTC
v_call: TRBV19; clone_size: .; d_call: TRBD2; j_call: TRBJ2-1; cdr3_aa: CASSSAGNRNEQFF; cdr3_nt: TGTGCCAGTAGCTCAGCGGGAAATCGCAATGAGCAGTTCTTC
v_call: TRBV30; clone_size: .; d_call: .; j_call: TRBJ1-3; cdr3_aa: CAWKPGTSSGNTIYF; cdr3_nt: TGTGCCTGGAAGCCGGGCACGAGCTCTGGAAACACCATATATTTT
v_call: TRBV2; clone_size: .; d_call: TRBD1; j_call: TRBJ1-4; cdr3_aa: CASTGSTGGIEKLFF; cdr3_nt: TGTGCCAGCACGGGCTCGACAGGGGGGATTGAAAAACTGTTTTTT
v_call: TRBV30; clone_size: once; d_call: .; j_call: TRBJ1-2; cdr3_aa: CASLKPGLGYTF; cdr3_nt: TGTGCCAGTTTGAAGCCGGGTCTTGGCTACACCTTC
v_call: TRBV27; clone_size: .; d_call: .; j_call: TRBJ2-3; cdr3_aa: CASWGSTDTQYF; cdr3_nt: TGTGCCAGCTGGGGCAGCACAGATACGCAGTATTTT
v_call: TRBV5-1; clone_size: .; d_call: .; j_call: TRBJ2-1; cdr3_aa: CASSLGPLGPSSYNEQFF; cdr3_nt: TGCGCCAGCAGCTTGGGCCCGCTTGGACCTAGCTCCTACAATGAGCAGTTCTTC
v_call: TRBV27; clone_size: .; d_call: .; j_call: TRBJ2-7; cdr3_aa: CASSSAGARYEQYF; cdr3_nt: TGTGCCAGCAGTTCGGCGGGCGCACGCTACGAGCAGTACTTC
v_call: TRBV5-4; clone_size: .; d_call: TRBD1; j_call: TRBJ1-2; cdr3_aa: CASSLGDRDSNYGYTF; cdr3_nt: TGTGCCAGCAGCCTGGGGGACCGGGACAGTAACTATGGCTACACCTTC
v_call: TRBV7-2; clone_size: .; d_call: .; j_call: TRBJ1-2; cdr3_aa: CASSSHSGVYGYTF; cdr3_nt: TGTGCCAGCAGTTCCCACAGCGGGGTCTATGGCTACACCTTC
v_call: TRBV6-1; clone_size: .; d_call: .; j_call: TRBJ1-2; cdr3_aa: CASSAAQRSGYGYTF; cdr3_nt: TGTGCCAGCAGTGCCGCACAGAGAAGTGGATATGGCTACACCTTC
v_call: TRBV5-1; clone_size: .; d_call: TRBD1; j_call: TRBJ1-4; cdr3_aa: CASSLGRRGLSNEKLFF; cdr3_nt: TGCGCCAGCAGCTTGGGACGCAGGGGGCTGTCTAATGAAAAACTGTTTTTT
v_call: TRBV25-1; clone_size: .; d_call: .; j_call: TRBJ2-3; cdr3_aa: CASRFRGENTDTQYF; cdr3_nt: TGTGCCAGCAGGTTTCGCGGTGAGAACACAGATACGCAGTATTTT
v_call: TRBV6-5; clone_size: .; d_call: .; j_call: TRBJ2-7; cdr3_aa: CASTGEHSGSYEQYF; cdr3_nt: TGTGCCAGTACAGGGGAGCATAGCGGCTCCTACGAGCAGTACTTC
v_call: TRBV6-5; clone_size: .; d_call: .; j_call: TRBJ2-7; cdr3_aa: CASSYSKGGSYEQYF; cdr3_nt: TGTGCCAGCAGTTACTCGAAGGGTGGCTCCTACGAGCAGTACTTC
v_call: TRBV9; clone_size: .; d_call: .; j_call: TRBJ2-3; cdr3_aa: CASSVSPGHWRDTQYF; cdr3_nt: TGTGCCAGCAGCGTAAGCCCGGGACATTGGCGAGATACGCAGTATTTT
v_call: TRBV2; clone_size: .; d_call: .; j_call: TRBJ1-4; cdr3_aa: CAGIKEEYNEKLFF; cdr3_nt: TGTGCCGGGATTAAGGAGGAGTATAATGAAAAACTGTTTTTT
v_call: TRBV10-3; clone_size: .; d_call: .; j_call: TRBJ2-1; cdr3_aa: CAISEGRINEQFF; cdr3_nt: TGTGCCATCAGTGAAGGCAGGATCAATGAGCAGTTCTTC
v_call: TRBV13; clone_size: .; d_call: .; j_call: TRBJ1-4; cdr3_aa: CASSSAGTSNEKLFF; cdr3_nt: TGTGCCAGCAGCTCCGCCGGGACGAGTAATGAAAAACTGTTTTTT
v_call: TRBV7-9; clone_size: .; d_call: .; j_call: TRBJ2-7; cdr3_aa: CASSLSLAPTYEQYF; cdr3_nt: TGTGCCAGCAGCTTATCGCTAGCGCCAACCTACGAGCAGTACTTC
v_call: TRBV7-9; clone_size: .; d_call: TRBD1; j_call: TRBJ1-1; cdr3_aa: CASSSGQGNTEAFF; cdr3_nt: TGTGCCAGCAGCTCCGGACAGGGGAACACTGAAGCTTTCTTT
v_call: TRBV7-2; clone_size: .; d_call: .; j_call: TRBJ2-1; cdr3_aa: CASSSIRDRITEQFF; cdr3_nt: TGTGCCAGCAGCTCGATCCGGGACCGAATAACCGAGCAGTTCTTC
v_call: TRBV30; clone_size: .; d_call: TRBD1; j_call: TRBJ2-5; cdr3_aa: CAWNRDRDQETQYF; cdr3_nt: TGTGCCTGGAATCGGGACAGGGACCAAGAGACCCAGTACTTC
v_call: TRBV18; clone_size: .; d_call: TRBD1; j_call: TRBJ1-4; cdr3_aa: CASSPRQGAGSDEKLFF; cdr3_nt: TGTGCCAGCTCACCACGGCAGGGGGCCGGGAGTGATGAAAAACTGTTTTTT
v_call: TRBV9; clone_size: .; d_call: TRBD2; j_call: TRBJ2-3; cdr3_aa: CASSVATSGTDTQYF; cdr3_nt: TGTGCCAGCAGCGTAGCGACTAGCGGGACAGATACGCAGTATTTT
v_call: TRBV6-1; clone_size: .; d_call: TRBD1; j_call: TRBJ1-5; cdr3_aa: CASSGLQGNQPQHF; cdr3_nt: TGTGCCAGCAGTGGGTTACAGGGGAATCAGCCCCAGCATTTT
v_call: TRBV28; clone_size: .; d_call: .; j_call: TRBJ1-4; cdr3_aa: CASRDPNEKLFF; cdr3_nt: TGTGCCAGCAGGGACCCTAATGAAAAACTGTTTTTT
v_call: TRBV11-2; clone_size: .; d_call: .; j_call: TRBJ1-2; cdr3_aa: CASSLGSNYGYTF; cdr3_nt: TGTGCCAGCAGCTTAGGTAGTAACTATGGCTACACCTTC
v_call: TRBV19; clone_size: .; d_call: .; j_call: TRBJ2-7; cdr3_aa: CASSMYQGPYEQYF; cdr3_nt: TGTGCCAGTAGTATGTATCAGGGACCCTACGAGCAGTACTTC
v_call: TRBV2; clone_size: .; d_call: .; j_call: TRBJ1-1; cdr3_aa: CASRTDLVEAFF; cdr3_nt: TGTGCCAGCAGGACAGACCTAGTTGAAGCTTTCTTT